This TCR beta chain was recorded in a study of OX40 agonist ivuxolimab in advanced cancers. Regarding the study as a whole: At 0.1 to 3.0 mg/kg, CD4+ and CD8+ blood T cells expanded clonally by week 6.

Remarks on this clone: Its antigen is not known.

Profiled with immunoSEQ multiplex PCR; TCRdb holds only in-frame clones, not every one. Among roughly 84,000 clones listed, 81% were seen once. This CDR3 has 16 residues. Germline CDR1 SGDLS, CDR2 YYNGEE. V lost 0 bases and J lost 0, with 10 bases in between. This receptor was obtained from an adult with an advanced solid tumor such as melanoma, head and neck, liver or kidney cancer. The input for sequencing was CD4+ or CD8+ T cells sorted from blood, taken in a trial of the OX40 agonist ivuxolimab. The chain has TRBV9 and TRBJ1-3; the D gene is possibly TRBD1 (5 bases). The CDR3 reads CASSVGTGDSGNTIYF. In DNA, the CDR3 is TGTGCCAGCAGCGTAGGTACAGGAGACTCTGGAAACACCATATATTTT.